This TCR beta chain was obtained from a study of blood T cell repertoires in COVID-19. V lost 8 bases and J 3 bases, leaving 11 bases between the germline ends. Looked up from germline, CDR1 is LNHNV and CDR2 is YYDKDF (reference sequence). The CDR3 has 13 amino acids. Using immunoSEQ multiplex PCR, the repertoire was profiled, and TCRdb retains in-frame clones only, with some absent. Seen here are under 130,000 clones, roughly 79% observed once, and the top ten hold roughly 9.4%. The sample taken for sequencing was peripheral blood. This rearrangement joins TRBV15 to TRBJ1-5; D not resolved. The origin of this receptor is a woman in her 70s with acute or convalescent COVID-19. Written as DNA, the CDR3 is TGTGCCACCCGTACGGACTACAATCAGCCCCAGCATTTT. It yields the protein CATRTDYNQPQHF.